This entry is about one T cell receptor beta chain. What it binds is not known. The CDR3 has 13 residues. From germline, CDR1 is SNHLY and CDR2 FYNNEI. The sample is drawn from a study of cytomegalovirus exposure and HLA in healthy donors. Notes on the study in general: Investigators reported approximately 170 TCR beta chains as tied to cytomegalovirus. Rarity characterized most TCR sequences, yet some public TCRs appeared in many donors.

The primer mix had 60 Vbeta and 13 Jbeta primers. This table comes from immunoSEQ multiplex PCR, and its TCRdb copy is limited to in-frame clones, with some not included. This repertoire shows some 150,000 clones, about four fifths found once; its top ten account for about 13%. Sequencing was carried out using PBMCs. This receptor was taken from a woman between 50 and 59 years old in good health and CMV-seronegative. The chain has TRBV2 and TRBJ2-5; no definite D call. The tail of the sequence fits TRBJ2-7 better, so the J call may be wrong. CDR3 sequence (DNA): TGTGCCAGCAGCCGAGACGGCTACTACGAGCAGTACTTC. Its translation: CASSRDGYYEQYF.